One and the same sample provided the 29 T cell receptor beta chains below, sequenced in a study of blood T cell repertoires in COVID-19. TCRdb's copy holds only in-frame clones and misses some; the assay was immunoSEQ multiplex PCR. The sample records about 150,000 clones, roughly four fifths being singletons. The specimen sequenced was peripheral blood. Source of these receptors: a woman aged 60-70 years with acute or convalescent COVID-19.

The CDR3 sequence is CASSELGQNSPLHF. In nucleotides, the CDR3 is TGCGCCAGCAGTGAGTTGGGACAGAATTCACCCCTCCACTTT. The chain recombines TRBV10-2 with TRBJ1-6, with TRBD1 matching 7 bases. The germline gives CDR1 WSHSY, CDR2 SAAADI. This CDR3 region has 14 residues. V trimming: 1 base; J trimming: 7 bases; junction bases outside the gene matches: 1.

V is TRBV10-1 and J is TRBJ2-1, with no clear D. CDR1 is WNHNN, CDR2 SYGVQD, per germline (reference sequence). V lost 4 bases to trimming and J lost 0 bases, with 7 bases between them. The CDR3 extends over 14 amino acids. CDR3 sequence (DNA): TGCGCCAGCAGTGCGGCTAGCTCCTACAATGAGCAGTTCTTC. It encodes CASSAASSYNEQFF.

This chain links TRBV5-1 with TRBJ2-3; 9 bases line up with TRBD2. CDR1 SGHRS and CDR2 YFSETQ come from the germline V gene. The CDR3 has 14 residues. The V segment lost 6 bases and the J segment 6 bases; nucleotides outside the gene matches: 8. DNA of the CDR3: TGCGCCAGCACCGTAGCGGGGGTAACGGATACGCAGTATTTT. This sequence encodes CASTVAGVTDTQYF.

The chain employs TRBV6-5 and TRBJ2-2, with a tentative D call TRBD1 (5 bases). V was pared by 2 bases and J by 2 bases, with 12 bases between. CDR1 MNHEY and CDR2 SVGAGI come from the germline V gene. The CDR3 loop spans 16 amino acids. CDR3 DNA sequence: TGTGCCAGCAGTTACGGGGCAGCTTCTAACACCGGGGAGCTGTTTTTT. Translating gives CASSYGAASNTGELFF.

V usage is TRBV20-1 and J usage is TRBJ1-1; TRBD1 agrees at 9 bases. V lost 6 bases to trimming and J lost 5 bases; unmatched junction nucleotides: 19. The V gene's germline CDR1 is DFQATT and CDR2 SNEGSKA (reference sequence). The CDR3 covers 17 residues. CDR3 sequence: CSASLPPGQGLGTEAFF. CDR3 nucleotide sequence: TGCAGTGCAAGTCTTCCCCCGGGACAGGGATTGGGGACTGAAGCTTTCTTT.

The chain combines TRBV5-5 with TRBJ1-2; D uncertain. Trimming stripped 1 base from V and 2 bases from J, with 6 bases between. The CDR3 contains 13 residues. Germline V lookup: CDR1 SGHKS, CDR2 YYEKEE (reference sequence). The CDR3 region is CASSLLENYGYTF. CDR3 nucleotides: TGTGCCAGCAGCTTGTTAGAGAACTATGGCTACACCTTC. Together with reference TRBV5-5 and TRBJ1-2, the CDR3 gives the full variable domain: DAGVTQSPTHLIKTRGQQVTLRCSPISGHKSVSWYQQVLGQGPQFIFQYYEKEERGRGNFPDRFSARQFPNYSSELNVNALLLGDSALYLCASSLLENYGYTFGSGTRLTVV.

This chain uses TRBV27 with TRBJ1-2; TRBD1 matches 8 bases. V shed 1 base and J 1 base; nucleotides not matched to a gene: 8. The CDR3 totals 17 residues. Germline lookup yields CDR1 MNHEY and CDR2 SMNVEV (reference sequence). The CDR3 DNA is TGTGCCAGCAGTTTATACCCCGGACAGGGAAGTAACTATGGCTACACCTTC. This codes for CASSLYPGQGSNYGYTF.

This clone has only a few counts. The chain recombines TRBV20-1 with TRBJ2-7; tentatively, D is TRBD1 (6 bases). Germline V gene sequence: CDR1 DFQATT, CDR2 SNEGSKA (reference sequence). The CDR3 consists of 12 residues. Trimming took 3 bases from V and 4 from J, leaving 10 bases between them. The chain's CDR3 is CSASQGLYEQYV. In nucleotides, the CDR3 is TGCAGTGCTAGTCAGGGGCTGTACGAGCAGTACGTC.

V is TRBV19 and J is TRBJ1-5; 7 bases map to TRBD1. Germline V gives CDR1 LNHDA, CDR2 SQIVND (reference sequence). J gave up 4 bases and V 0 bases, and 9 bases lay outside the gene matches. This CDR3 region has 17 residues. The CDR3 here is CASSIDQGVTVNQPQHF. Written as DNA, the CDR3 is TGTGCCAGTAGTATAGATCAGGGGGTCACGGTTAATCAGCCCCAGCATTTT. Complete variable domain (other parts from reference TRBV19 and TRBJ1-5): DGGITQSPKYLFRKEGQNVTLSCEQNLNHDAMYWYRQDPGQGLRLIYYSQIVNDFQKGDIAEGYSVSREKKESFPLTVTSAQKNPTAFYLCASSIDQGVTVNQPQHFGDGTRLSIL.

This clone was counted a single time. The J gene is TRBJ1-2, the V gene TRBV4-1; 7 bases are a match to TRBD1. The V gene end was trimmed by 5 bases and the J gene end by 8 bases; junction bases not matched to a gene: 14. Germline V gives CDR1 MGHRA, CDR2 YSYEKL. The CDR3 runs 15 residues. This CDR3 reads CASSKIGGRDIGYTF. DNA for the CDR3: TGCGCCAGCAGCAAAATAGGGGGCAGGGATATCGGCTACACCTTC.

For the CDR3, the DNA is TGTGCCAGCAACAATCAAATGAACACTGAAGCTTTCTTT. Protein: CASNNQMNTEAFF. The chain recombines TRBV28 with TRBJ1-1, with D unclear. Trimming took off 7 bases at V and 0 bases at J, with 9 bases between the two ends. Germline V CDR1 and CDR2: MDHEN, SYDVKM. This CDR3 is 13 amino acids long. Supplemented by reference TRBV28 and TRBJ1-1, the full variable domain reads DVKVTQSSRYLVKRTGEKVFLECVQDMDHENMFWYRQDPGLGLRLIYFSYDVKMKEKGDIPEGYSVSREKKERFSLILESASTNQTSMYLCASNNQMNTEAFFGQGTRLTVV.

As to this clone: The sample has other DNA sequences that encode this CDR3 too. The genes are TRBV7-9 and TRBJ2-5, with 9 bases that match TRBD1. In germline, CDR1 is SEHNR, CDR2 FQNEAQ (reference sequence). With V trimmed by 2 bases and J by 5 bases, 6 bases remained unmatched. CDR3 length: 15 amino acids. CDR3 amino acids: CASSLRQGVEETQYF. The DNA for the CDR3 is TGTGCCAGCAGCTTAAGACAGGGGGTTGAGGAGACCCAGTACTTC.

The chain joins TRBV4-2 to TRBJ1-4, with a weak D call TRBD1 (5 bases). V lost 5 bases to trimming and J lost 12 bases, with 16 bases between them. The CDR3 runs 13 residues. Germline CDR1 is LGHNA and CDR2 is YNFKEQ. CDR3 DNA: TGTGCCAGCAGCTCAGGGTGGGGCACGGAACTGTTTTTT. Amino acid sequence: CASSSGWGTELFF.

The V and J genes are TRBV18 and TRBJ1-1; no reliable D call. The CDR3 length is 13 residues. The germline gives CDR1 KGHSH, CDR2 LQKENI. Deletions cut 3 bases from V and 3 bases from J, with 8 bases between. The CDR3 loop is CASSPGTDTEAFF. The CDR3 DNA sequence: TGTGCCAGCTCACCGGGCACGGACACTGAAGCTTTCTTT. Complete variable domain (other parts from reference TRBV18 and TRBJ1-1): NAGVMQNPRHLVRRRGQEARLRCSPMKGHSHVYWYRQLPEEGLKFMVYLQKENIIDESGMPKERFSAEFPKEGPSILRIQQVVRGDSAAYFCASSPGTDTEAFFGQGTRLTVV.

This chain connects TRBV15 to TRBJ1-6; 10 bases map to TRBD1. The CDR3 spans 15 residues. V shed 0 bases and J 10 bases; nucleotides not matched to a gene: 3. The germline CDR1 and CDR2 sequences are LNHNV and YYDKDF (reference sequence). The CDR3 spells CATSREGQGYSPLHF. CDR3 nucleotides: TGTGCCACCAGCAGAGAGGGACAGGGGTACTCACCCCTCCACTTT.

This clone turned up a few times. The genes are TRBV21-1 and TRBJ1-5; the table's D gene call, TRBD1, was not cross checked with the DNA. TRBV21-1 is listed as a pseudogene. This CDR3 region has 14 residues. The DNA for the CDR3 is TGTGCCAGCAGCAATCTACAGTACAATCAGCCCCAGCATTTT. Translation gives CASSNLQYNQPQHF.

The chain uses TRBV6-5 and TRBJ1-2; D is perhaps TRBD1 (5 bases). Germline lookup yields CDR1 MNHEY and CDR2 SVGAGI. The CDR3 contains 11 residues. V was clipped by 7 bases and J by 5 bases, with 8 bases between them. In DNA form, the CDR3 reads TGTGCCAGCATGGGGGGGTATGGCTACACCTTC. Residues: CASMGGYGYTF.

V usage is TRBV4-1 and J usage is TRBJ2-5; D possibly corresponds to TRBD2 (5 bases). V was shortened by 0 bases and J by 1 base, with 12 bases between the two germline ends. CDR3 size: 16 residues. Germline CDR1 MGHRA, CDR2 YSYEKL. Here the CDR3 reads CASSQDRASGQETQYF. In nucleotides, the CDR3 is TGCGCCAGCAGCCAAGATAGGGCCAGCGGCCAAGAGACCCAGTACTTC.

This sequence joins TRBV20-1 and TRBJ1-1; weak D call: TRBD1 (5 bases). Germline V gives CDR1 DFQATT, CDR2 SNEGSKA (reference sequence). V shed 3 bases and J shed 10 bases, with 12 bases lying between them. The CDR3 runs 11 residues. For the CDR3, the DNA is TGCAGTGCTAGGCACCAGGGAGGAGCTTTCTTT. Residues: CSARHQGGAFF.

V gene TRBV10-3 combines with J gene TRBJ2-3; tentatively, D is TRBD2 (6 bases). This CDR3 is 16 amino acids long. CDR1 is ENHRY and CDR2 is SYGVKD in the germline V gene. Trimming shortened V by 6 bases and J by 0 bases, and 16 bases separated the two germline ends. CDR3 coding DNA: TGTGCCATCAGGTCGTCGGGGGACCTTAGCACAGATACGCAGTATTTT. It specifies CAIRSSGDLSTDTQYF.

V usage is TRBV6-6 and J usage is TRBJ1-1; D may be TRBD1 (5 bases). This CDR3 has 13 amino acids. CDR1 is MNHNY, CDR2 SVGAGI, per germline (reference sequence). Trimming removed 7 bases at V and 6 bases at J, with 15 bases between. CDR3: CASTFGQGAEAFF. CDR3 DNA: TGTGCCAGCACATTCGGCCAGGGCGCTGAAGCTTTCTTT.

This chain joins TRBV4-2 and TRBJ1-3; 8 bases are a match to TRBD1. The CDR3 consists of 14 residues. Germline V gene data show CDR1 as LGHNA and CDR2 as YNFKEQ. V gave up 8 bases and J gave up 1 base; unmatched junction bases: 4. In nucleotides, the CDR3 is TGTGCCAGCGGACAGGGAGAGTCTGGAAACACCATATATTTT. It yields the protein CASGQGESGNTIYF.

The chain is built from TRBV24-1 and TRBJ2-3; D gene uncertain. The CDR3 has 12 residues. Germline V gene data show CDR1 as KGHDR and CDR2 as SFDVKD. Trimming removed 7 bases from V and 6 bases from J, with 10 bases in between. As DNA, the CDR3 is TGTGCCACCAGAAATAGCTGGGATACGCAGTATTTT. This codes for CATRNSWDTQYF.

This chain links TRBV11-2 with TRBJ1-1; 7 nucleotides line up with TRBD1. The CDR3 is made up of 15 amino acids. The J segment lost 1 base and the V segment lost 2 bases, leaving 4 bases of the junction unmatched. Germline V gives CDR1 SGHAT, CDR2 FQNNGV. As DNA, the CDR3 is TGTGCCAGCAGCTTACAGGGACAGACGAACACTGAAGCTTTCTTT. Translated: CASSLQGQTNTEAFF.

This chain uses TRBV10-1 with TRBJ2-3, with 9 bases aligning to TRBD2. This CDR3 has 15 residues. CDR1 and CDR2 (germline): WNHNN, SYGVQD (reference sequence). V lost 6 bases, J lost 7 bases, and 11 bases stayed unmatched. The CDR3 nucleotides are TGCGCCAGCAGGACAATAGCGGGGGAGACTTATACGCAGTATTTT. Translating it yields CASRTIAGETYTQYF.

The CDR3 DNA reads TGTGCCAGCAGTTACTCTGGTGTCGGTGGCTACACCTTC. Its protein product is CASSYSGVGGYTF. The V and J genes are TRBV6-5 and TRBJ1-2; D is unresolved. Germline V gene sequence: CDR1 MNHEY, CDR2 SVGAGI. V lost 0 bases to trimming and J lost 7 bases, with 9 bases between them. This CDR3 region has 13 residues.

The CDR3 bases are TGTGCCAGCAGCTTAATCGATGAGCAGTTCTTC. It is translated as CASSLIDEQFF. V gene TRBV5-5 combines with J gene TRBJ2-1; no clear D gene. The CDR3 is made up of 11 amino acids. Germline values: CDR1 SGHKS, CDR2 YYEKEE (reference sequence). Trimming stripped 2 bases from V and 8 bases from J, with 5 bases between.

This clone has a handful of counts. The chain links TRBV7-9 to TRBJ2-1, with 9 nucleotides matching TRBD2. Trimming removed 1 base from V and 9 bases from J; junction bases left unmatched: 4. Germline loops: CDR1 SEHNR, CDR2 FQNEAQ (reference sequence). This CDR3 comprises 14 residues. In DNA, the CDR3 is TGTGCCAGCAGCTTAGTTGGACTAGCGTTTGAGCAGTTCTTC. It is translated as CASSLVGLAFEQFF.

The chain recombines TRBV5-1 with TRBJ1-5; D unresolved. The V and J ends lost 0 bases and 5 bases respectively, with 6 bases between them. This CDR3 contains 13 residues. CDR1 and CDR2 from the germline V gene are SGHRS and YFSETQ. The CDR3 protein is CASSLEADQPQHF. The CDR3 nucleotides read TGCGCCAGCAGCTTGGAGGCGGATCAGCCCCAGCATTTT. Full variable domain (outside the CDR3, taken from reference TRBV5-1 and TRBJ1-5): KAGVTQTPRYLIKTRGQQVTLSCSPISGHRSVSWYQQTPGQGLQFLFEYFSETQRNKGNFPGRFSGRQFSNSRSEMNVSTLELGDSALYLCASSLEADQPQHFGDGTRLSIL.